This TCR beta chain stems from a study of beta chain features in type 1 diabetes. This CDR3 spans 14 amino acids. V was trimmed by 2 bases and J by 2 bases, leaving 10 bases between them. Germline V CDR1 and CDR2: SGHAT, FQNNGV. Notes on the study in general: Among all four CD4+ subsets, Type 1 diabetes patients had TCRB CDR3s that were moderately but significantly shorter. Compared to healthy donors, patients appeared to have naive, central memory and Treg TCRB repertoires that were more alike.

The study reverse transcribed the entire isolated RNA, so it sequenced expressed TCRB transcripts. The data were produced by immunoSEQ multiplex PCR, yet TCRdb's version contains in-frame clones alone and is incomplete. The data hold roughly 230,000 clones, with 9.6% observed a single time. Regarding this clone: Its specificity is unknown.

Stem cell-like memory, regulatory, central memory and naive CD4+ cells were sorted via CD45RO/CCR7/CD25/CD127/CD95/CD27. This clonotype was obtained from a woman aged 18-30 years in good health. The genes are TRBV11-2 and TRBJ2-7, with D perhaps TRBD2 (6 bases). Sequenced sample: naive CD4+ T cells from blood. CDR3 DNA sequence: TGTGCCAGCAGCTTAACAGCGGGTCCCTACGAGCAGTACTTC. As protein: CASSLTAGPYEQYF. The full variable domain, its missing parts supplied by reference TRBV11-2 and TRBJ2-7, is EAGVAQSPRYKIIEKRQSVAFWCNPISGHATLYWYQQILGQGPKLLIQFQNNGVVDDSQLPKDRFSAERLKGVDSTLKIQPAKLEDSAVYLCASSLTAGPYEQYFGPGTRLTVT.